This T cell receptor beta chain was captured in a study of shared clonotypes between healthy human individuals. Between the trimmed V and J ends, which lost 6 bases and 5 bases, there was a span of 11 bases. Germline V gene data show CDR1 as KGHSH and CDR2 as LQKENI. The CDR3 contains 13 residues. Sequencing used immunoSEQ multiplex PCR; TCRdb keeps in-frame clones, though not all of them. The sample consists of hundreds of thousands of clones, around two thirds of them appearing once. The receptor was isolated from a woman between 25 and 40 years old in good health. Material for sequencing was memory CD4+ T cells sorted from blood. Subset specified: CD45RA-negative fraction. The chain joins TRBV18 to TRBJ2-1; perhaps TRBD2 as D (6 bases). The DNA of the CDR3 is TGTGCCAGCTCCCGGGGACTTAACAATGAGCAGTTCTTC. Its translation is CASSRGLNNEQFF.